A selection of T cell receptor beta chains follows, all from one sample in a study of T cell changes during pregnancy in multiple sclerosis. Profiling relied on immunoSEQ multiplex PCR, and the TCRdb table lists in-frame clones only, not all of them. The sample lists 35,000 to 50,000 clones, over 80% occurring once. Sample: CD4+ T cells from peripheral blood mononuclear cells, taken in the third trimester of pregnancy. The receptors come from a female donor in good health, enrolled as a control in a pregnancy study. Each CDR3 is given with its conserved first and last residue. D genes are given only for firm matches. Only part of the rows carry a size: once, few, many, or a class if the clone is expanded.

CDR3 length	J gene	V gene	D gene	clone size	CDR3 protein	CDR3 DNA
17	TRBJ2-5	TRBV29-1	TRBD2	-	CSVEPRLAGADQETQYF	TGCAGCGTTGAACCCCGCCTAGCGGGCGCGGACCAAGAGACCCAGTACTTC
15	TRBJ1-1	TRBV6-5	-	-	CASSSYPQGRTEAFF	TGTGCCAGCAGTTCTTATCCCCAGGGGAGAACTGAAGCTTTCTTT
16	TRBJ2-2	TRBV7-2	TRBD2	-	CASSPRTSSGPGELFF	TGTGCCAGCAGCCCCCGGACTAGCTCTGGACCCGGGGAGCTGTTTTTT
14	TRBJ1-5	TRBV29-1	TRBD1	once	CSVAGTGNGQPQHF	TGCAGCGTGGCCGGGACAGGGAATGGTCAGCCCCAGCATTTT
14	TRBJ1-1	TRBV18	-	-	CASSLGLENTEAFF	TGTGCCAGCTCATTGGGGCTGGAGAACACTGAAGCTTTCTTT
14	TRBJ1-1	TRBV7-2	-	once	CASSLIGGNTEAFF	TGTGCCAGCAGCTTAATAGGGGGGAACACTGAAGCTTTCTTT
15	TRBJ2-1	TRBV27	TRBD2	-	CASSSSGVGRREQFF	TGTGCCAGCAGTTCTAGCGGGGTTGGCAGACGGGAGCAGTTCTTC
13	TRBJ2-2	TRBV7-8	-	-	CASTQTNGGELFF	TGTGCCAGCACCCAGACAAACGGCGGGGAGCTGTTTTTT
16	TRBJ2-7	TRBV30	TRBD2	-	CAWSVAVAGWSYEQYF	TGTGCCTGGTCTGTAGCGGTAGCGGGGTGGAGTTACGAGCAGTACTTC
15	TRBJ2-2	TRBV11-2	TRBD2	-	CASSSGLASTGELFF	TGTGCCAGCAGCTCCGGACTAGCGAGCACCGGGGAGCTGTTTTTT
13	TRBJ1-1	TRBV5-1	-	few	CASSWEDRGEAFF	TGCGCCAGCAGCTGGGAAGATAGGGGTGAAGCTTTCTTT
15	TRBJ1-4	TRBV6-6	-	-	CASSTPPGVGEKLFF	TGTGCCAGCAGTACCCCTCCAGGGGTTGGAGAAAAACTGTTTTTT
15	TRBJ2-1	TRBV10-3	TRBD2	-	CAASSGTSAFNEQFF	TGTGCCGCTTCGTCCGGGACTAGCGCGTTCAATGAGCAGTTCTTC
15	TRBJ1-2	TRBV18	-	-	CASSPSRDTNYGYTF	TGTGCCAGCTCACCTTCCCGGGACACTAACTATGGCTACACCTTC
14	TRBJ1-1	TRBV5-1	-	-	CASALAGRDTEAFF	TGCGCCAGCGCTTTGGCGGGGCGGGACACTGAAGCTTTCTTT